What follows are 12 T cell receptor beta chains derived from one specimen sequenced in a study of T cell responses to AZD1222 COVID-19 vaccine. TCRdb keeps only in-frame clones here, not all; method: immunoSEQ multiplex PCR. Of 150,000 to 200,000 clones detected, roughly 91% appear once; the ten largest clones hold about 6%. The material was peripheral blood, obtained 28 days after the second AZD1222 dose. These receptors came from an adult who received the AZD1222 COVID-19 vaccine.

This rearrangement joins TRBV5-1 to TRBJ2-1; D unresolved. Looked up from germline, CDR1 is SGHRS and CDR2 is YFSETQ. CDR3 length equals 12 residues. Deletions cut 4 bases from V and 5 bases from J, with 7 bases between. The CDR3, as DNA: TGCGCCAGCAGCGAGACCCACAATGAGCAGTTCTTC. It specifies CASSETHNEQFF. The full variable domain, rest sourced from reference TRBV5-1 and TRBJ2-1, is KAGVTQTPRYLIKTRGQQVTLSCSPISGHRSVSWYQQTPGQGLQFLFEYFSETQRNKGNFPGRFSGRQFSNSRSEMNVSTLELGDSALYLCASSETHNEQFFGPGTRLTVL.

The chain employs TRBV11-3 and TRBJ2-2, with no clear D. Germline CDR1 SGHNT, CDR2 YENEEA. This CDR3 is built from 12 residues. The V and J ends lost 1 base and 5 bases respectively, with 2 bases between them. DNA of the CDR3: TGTGCCAGCAGCTTAGCTACCGGGGAGCTGTTTTTT. Translation gives CASSLATGELFF. Using reference TRBV11-3 and TRBJ2-2 for the parts outside the CDR3, the full variable domain is EAGVVQSPRYKIIEKKQPVAFWCNPISGHNTLYWYLQNLGQGPELLIRYENEEAVDDSQLPKDRFSAERLKGVDSTLKIQPAELGDSAVYLCASSLATGELFFGEGSRLTVL.

This chain joins TRBV6-5 and TRBJ1-6, with D tentatively TRBD1 (5 bases). The CDR3 totals 15 residues. The V end was cut by 6 bases, the J end by 9 bases, with 18 bases between. Germline V gene lookup returns CDR1 MNHEY and CDR2 SVGAGI. The CDR3 DNA is TGTGCCAGCAGGGGCTTGACGGGCGGGGGTTCACCCCTCCACTTT. It encodes CASRGLTGGGSPLHF.

The chain links TRBV6-5 to TRBJ2-7; TRBD1 matches 7 bases. The CDR3 covers 13 residues. Trimming cost V 5 bases and J 6 bases; bases outside gene matches: 7. CDR1 is MNHEY, CDR2 SVGAGI, per germline. The CDR3 here is CASSRGQNLEQYF. The DNA for the CDR3 is TGTGCCAGCAGTCGGGGACAGAATCTCGAGCAGTACTTC.

This chain uses TRBV9 with TRBJ1-4, with 7 nucleotides matching TRBD1. The junction had 15 bases not matched to a gene; V was cut back by 6 bases and J by 7 bases. Germline CDR1 reads SGDLS; CDR2 reads YYNGEE. This CDR3 is 16 amino acids long. The CDR3 spells CASTRGGGAGGEKLFF. The CDR3 DNA reads TGTGCCAGCACCCGAGGAGGGGGCGCCGGGGGTGAAAAACTGTTTTTT.

The chain uses TRBV27 and TRBJ2-7; 15 bases agree with TRBD2. The junction had 1 base not matched to a gene; V was cut back by 8 bases and J by 5 bases. The CDR3 contains 13 residues. Germline V lookup: CDR1 MNHEY, CDR2 SMNVEV (reference sequence). CDR3 bases: TGTGCCAGCCGGACTAGCGGGAGGGACGAGCAGTACTTC. It encodes CASRTSGRDEQYF.

The CDR3 coding sequence is TGTGCCAGCAATCTGGGACAGGGAGATGGCTACACCTTC. Its translation is CASNLGQGDGYTF. This sequence joins TRBV12-3 or TRBV12-4 and TRBJ1-2; TRBD1 matches 9 bases. With V trimmed by 7 bases and J by 6 bases, 6 bases remained unmatched. The CDR3 loop spans 13 amino acids.

This chain connects TRBV6-5 to TRBJ2-3; a weak D match, TRBD1 (6 bases). Germline V gene data show CDR1 as MNHEY and CDR2 as SVGAGI. Trimming cost V 5 bases and J 4 bases, with 16 bases left between them. CDR3 length: 15 amino acids. This CDR3 is CASSPDRPGPDTQYF. The DNA for the CDR3 is TGTGCCAGCAGTCCAGACAGGCCCGGGCCAGATACGCAGTATTTT.

The chain couples TRBV4-2 to TRBJ2-2; 9 nucleotides line up with TRBD2. Trimming at V came to 1 base and at J to 3 bases, leaving 9 bases not matched to a gene. The CDR3 consists of 18 residues. Germline CDR1 LGHNA, CDR2 YNFKEQ. CDR3 sequence: CASSQGGSGRHHTGELFF. The CDR3 DNA sequence: TGTGCCAGCAGCCAAGGAGGGAGCGGGAGGCACCACACCGGGGAGCTGTTTTTT.

V usage is TRBV28 and J usage is TRBJ1-4; TRBD1 might be the D (5 bases). Germline CDR1 MDHEN, CDR2 SYDVKM. V lost 6 bases, J lost 3 bases, and 11 bases lay in between. The CDR3 is 14 amino acids. DNA for the CDR3: TGTGCCAGCAGCACCCCAGGGTCTAATGAAAAACTGTTTTTT. Its protein product is CASSTPGSNEKLFF. The full variable domain, its missing parts supplied by reference TRBV28 and TRBJ1-4, is DVKVTQSSRYLVKRTGEKVFLECVQDMDHENMFWYRQDPGLGLRLIYFSYDVKMKEKGDIPEGYSVSREKKERFSLILESASTNQTSMYLCASSTPGSNEKLFFGSGTQLSVL.

The genes are TRBV7-3 and TRBJ1-5; weak D call: TRBD1 (6 bases). This CDR3 contains 15 residues. The V end lost 2 bases, the J end lost 2 bases, and 10 bases lay between the germline ends. Per germline, CDR1 SGHTA and CDR2 FQGTGA. CDR3 in amino acids: CASSLGGAGNQPQHF. The DNA of the CDR3 is TGTGCCAGCAGCTTAGGGGGGGCAGGCAATCAGCCCCAGCATTTT.

The rearrangement uses TRBV7-9 and TRBJ1-1, with D tentatively TRBD1 (6 bases). The CDR3 sequence is 13 residues long. Germline CDR1 is SEHNR and CDR2 is FQNEAQ (reference sequence). V lost 2 bases to trimming and J lost 7 bases, with 11 bases between them. The CDR3: CASSLSVRGEAFF. The CDR3 region has the DNA TGTGCCAGCAGCTTATCGGTCAGGGGTGAAGCTTTCTTT.